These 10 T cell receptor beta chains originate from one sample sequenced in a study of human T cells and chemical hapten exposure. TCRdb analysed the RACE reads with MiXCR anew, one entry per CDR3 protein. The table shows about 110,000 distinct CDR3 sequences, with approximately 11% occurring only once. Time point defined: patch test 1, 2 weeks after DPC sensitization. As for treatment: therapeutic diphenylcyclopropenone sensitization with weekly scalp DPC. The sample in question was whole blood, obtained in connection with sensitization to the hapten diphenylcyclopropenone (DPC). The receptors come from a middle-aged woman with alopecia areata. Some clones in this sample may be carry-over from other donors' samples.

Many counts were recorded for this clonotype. The CDR3 nucleotides read TGTGCCAGCAGCTTACAGGGGAAGATGATCTTGAACTATGGCTACACCTTC. It codes for CASSLQGKMILNYGYTF. This rearrangement joins TRBV7-9 to TRBJ1-2; D possibly corresponds to TRBD1 (6 bases). Per the germline V gene, CDR1 is SEHNR and CDR2 is FQNEAQ (reference sequence). CDR3 length equals 17 residues. Trimming took off 2 bases at V and 2 bases at J, with 18 bases between the two ends.

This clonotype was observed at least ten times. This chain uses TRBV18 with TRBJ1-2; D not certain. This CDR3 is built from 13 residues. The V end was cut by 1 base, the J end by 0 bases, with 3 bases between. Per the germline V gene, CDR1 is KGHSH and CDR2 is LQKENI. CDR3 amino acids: CASSPQSNYGYTF. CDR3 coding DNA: TGTGCCAGCTCACCACAGTCTAACTATGGCTACACCTTC. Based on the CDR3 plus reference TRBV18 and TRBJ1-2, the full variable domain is NAGVMQNPRHLVRRRGQEARLRCSPMKGHSHVYWYRQLPEEGLKFMVYLQKENIIDESGMPKERFSAEFPKEGPSILRIQQVVRGDSAAYFCASSPQSNYGYTFGSGTRLTVV.

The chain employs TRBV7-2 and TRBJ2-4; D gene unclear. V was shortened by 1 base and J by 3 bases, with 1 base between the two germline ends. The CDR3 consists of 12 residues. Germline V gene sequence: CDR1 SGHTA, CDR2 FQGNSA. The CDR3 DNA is TGTGCCAGCAGCTTAGTCAAAAACATTCAGTACTTC. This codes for CASSLVKNIQYF.

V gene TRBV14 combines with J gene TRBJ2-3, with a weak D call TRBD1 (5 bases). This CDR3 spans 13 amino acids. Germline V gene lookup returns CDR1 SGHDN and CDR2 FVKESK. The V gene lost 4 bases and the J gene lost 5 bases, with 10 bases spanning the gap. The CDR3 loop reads CASSPGQGDTQYF. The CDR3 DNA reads TGTGCCAGCAGCCCTGGGCAGGGAGATACGCAGTATTTT.

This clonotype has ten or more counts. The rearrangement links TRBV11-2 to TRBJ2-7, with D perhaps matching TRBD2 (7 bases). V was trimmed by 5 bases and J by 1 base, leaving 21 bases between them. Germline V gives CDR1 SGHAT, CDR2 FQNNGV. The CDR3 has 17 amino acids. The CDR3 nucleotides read TGTGCCAGCAGCCAGCTTACGGGGGGCCCTGGGTCCTACGAGCAGTACTTC. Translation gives CASSQLTGGPGSYEQYF.

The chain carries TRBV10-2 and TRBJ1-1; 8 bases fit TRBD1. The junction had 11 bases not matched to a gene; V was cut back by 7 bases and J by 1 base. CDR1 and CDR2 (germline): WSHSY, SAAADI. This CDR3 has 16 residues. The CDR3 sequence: CASIQPRTGWNTEAFF. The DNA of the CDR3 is TGCGCCAGCATTCAACCACGGACAGGGTGGAACACTGAAGCTTTCTTT.

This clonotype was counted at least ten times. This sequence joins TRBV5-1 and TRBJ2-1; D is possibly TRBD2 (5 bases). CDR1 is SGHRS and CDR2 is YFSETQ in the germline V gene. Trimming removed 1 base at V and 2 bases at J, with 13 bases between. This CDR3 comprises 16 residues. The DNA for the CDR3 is TGCGCCAGCAGCTTGATCGGCCGAGGGACCTACAATGAGCAGTTCTTC. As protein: CASSLIGRGTYNEQFF.

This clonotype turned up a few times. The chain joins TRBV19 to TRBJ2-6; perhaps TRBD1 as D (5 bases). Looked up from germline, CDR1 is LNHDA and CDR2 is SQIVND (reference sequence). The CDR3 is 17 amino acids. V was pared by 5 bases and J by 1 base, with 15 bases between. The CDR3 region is CASSPQGRFSGANVLTF. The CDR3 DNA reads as TGTGCCAGTAGTCCTCAGGGCCGGTTTTCTGGGGCCAACGTCCTGACTTTC.

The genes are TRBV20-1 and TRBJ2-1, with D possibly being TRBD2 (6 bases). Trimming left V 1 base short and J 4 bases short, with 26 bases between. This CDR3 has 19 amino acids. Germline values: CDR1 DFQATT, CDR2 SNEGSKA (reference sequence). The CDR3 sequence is CSARGNPGLIQTRYNEQFF. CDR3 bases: TGCAGTGCTAGAGGGAACCCGGGACTCATACAAACTCGTTACAATGAGCAGTTCTTC.

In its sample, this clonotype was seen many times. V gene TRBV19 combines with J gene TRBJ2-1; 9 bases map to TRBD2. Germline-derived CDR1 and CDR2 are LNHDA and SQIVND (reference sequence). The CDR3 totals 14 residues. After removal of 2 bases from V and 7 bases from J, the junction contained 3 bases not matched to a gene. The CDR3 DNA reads TGTGCCAGTAGTATACTAGCGGGACAGAATGAGCAGTTCTTC. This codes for CASSILAGQNEQFF.